Each of the 16 T cell receptor beta chains below was sequenced from the same sample in a study of blood T cell repertoires in COVID-19. Data came from immunoSEQ multiplex PCR; TCRdb stores just in-frame clones and leaves some out. The sample holds 210,000 or so clones; less than 85% are singletons and the top ten take about 7.8%. The sample comprised peripheral blood. The receptors stem from a woman older than 75 with COVID-19, enrolled during active disease.

The rearrangement links TRBV4-1 to TRBJ1-1, with D possibly TRBD1 on 6 matching bases. The V gene's germline CDR1 is MGHRA and CDR2 YSYEKL. Deletions cut 4 bases from V and 7 bases from J, with 19 bases between. The CDR3 is 15 amino acids. CDR3 protein: CASSLEQGVGGEAFF. As DNA, the CDR3 is TGCGCCAGCAGCCTAGAACAGGGAGTTGGAGGTGAAGCTTTCTTT.

This clone was seen a few times. The CDR3 spells CASRTRRDYEQYF. As DNA, the CDR3 is TGTGCCAGCAGGACTCGTCGGGACTACGAGCAGTACTTC. This chain connects TRBV27 to TRBJ2-7; D is perhaps TRBD2 (5 bases). The CDR3 sequence is 13 residues long. Trimming shortened V by 6 bases and J by 3 bases, and 12 bases separated the two germline ends. CDR1 is MNHEY and CDR2 is SMNVEV in the germline V gene (reference sequence).

This clone was picked up a small number of times. The genes are TRBV5-1 and TRBJ1-1; weak D call: TRBD1 (5 bases). This CDR3 region has 13 residues. Germline-derived CDR1 and CDR2 are SGHRS and YFSETQ. Trimming shortened V by 4 bases and J by 11 bases, and 18 bases separated the two germline ends. CDR3 region: CASSPRGLEGAFF. CDR3 nucleotides: TGCGCCAGCAGCCCCCGGGGCCTGGAGGGCGCTTTCTTT.

The CDR3 region has the DNA TGTGCCAGCAGCCACGGGACTAGCGGGAATTACAATGAGCAGTTCTTC. This codes for CASSHGTSGNYNEQFF. The V and J genes are TRBV3-1 (or the pseudogene TRBV3-2) and TRBJ2-1; 13 nucleotides match TRBD2. The CDR3 runs 16 residues. Germline trimming cut 3 bases from V and 4 bases from J; bases unmatched to any gene: 3. Germline values: CDR1 LGHDT, CDR2 YNNKEL (reference sequence).

This clone showed up just once. The chain couples TRBV11-2 to TRBJ2-7; 11 positions match TRBD2. This CDR3 region has 15 residues. The V segment lost 6 bases and the J segment 2 bases; nucleotides outside the gene matches: 6. Germline V CDR1 and CDR2: SGHAT, FQNNGV. The CDR3 DNA sequence: TGTGCCAGCAGTCGACTAGCGGGGATCCCCTACGAGCAGTACTTC. This encodes CASSRLAGIPYEQYF.

The V and J genes are TRBV9 and TRBJ2-1; 12 bases line up with TRBD2. This CDR3 is 16 amino acids long. Trimming cost V 4 bases and J 10 bases; bases outside gene matches: 12. Germline CDR1 and CDR2: SGDLS and YYNGEE. This chain's CDR3 is CASSTRTSGTDGEQFF. The CDR3 nucleotides are TGTGCCAGCAGCACACGGACTAGCGGGACCGATGGAGAGCAGTTCTTC.

The chain employs TRBV7-2 and TRBJ1-1, with TRBD1 as a possible D gene (6 bases). This CDR3 region has 15 residues. The V gene's germline CDR1 is SGHTA and CDR2 FQGNSA. Trimming pared 5 bases from V and 0 bases from J, leaving 13 bases between. The CDR3 region has the DNA TGTGCCAGCAGCCCGTTACAGGGAGTGAACACTGAAGCTTTCTTT. It specifies CASSPLQGVNTEAFF. The variable domain in full, completed from reference TRBV7-2 and TRBJ1-1, reads GAGVSQSPSNKVTEKGKDVELRCDPISGHTALYWYRQSLGQGLEFLIYFQGNSAPDKSGLPSDRFSAERTGGSVSTLTIQRTQQEDSAVYLCASSPLQGVNTEAFFGQGTRLTVV.

V is TRBV9 and J is TRBJ2-1, with 11 nucleotides matching TRBD2. CDR1 is SGDLS and CDR2 is YYNGEE in the germline V gene. The CDR3 contains 14 residues. V was pared by 6 bases and J by 9 bases, with 8 bases of the junction left unmatched. CDR3 sequence reads: CASTRTSGPTEQFF. For the CDR3, the DNA is TGTGCCAGCACCCGGACTAGCGGGCCTACTGAGCAGTTCTTC.

In this sample, this clone turned up a few times. The gene calls are TRBV11-2 and TRBJ1-1; D is ambiguous. Germline CDR1 and CDR2: SGHAT and FQNNGV. V lost 3 bases and J lost 12, with 14 bases in between. The CDR3 extends over 12 amino acids. CDR3 nucleotides: TGTGCCAGCAGCTTGGCGGGCCAGGTATCTTTCTTT. Its translation: CASSLAGQVSFF.

This rearrangement joins TRBV18 to TRBJ2-2, with TRBD1 matching 8 bases. The CDR3 spans 15 residues. Germline CDR1 and CDR2: KGHSH and LQKENI. The junction had 4 bases not matched to a gene; V was cut back by 2 bases and J by 5 bases. The CDR3 coding sequence is TGTGCCAGCTCACCAACAGGGGGAAAGACCGGGGAGCTGTTTTTT. Its protein is CASSPTGGKTGELFF.

The V call is TRBV12-5, the J call TRBJ2-1, with D unresolved. This CDR3 comprises 15 residues. V dropped 2 bases and J dropped 4 bases, with 12 bases sitting between them. Germline CDR1 reads LGHNT; CDR2 reads FRNRAP. The chain's CDR3 is CASGLRDTGYNEQFF. The CDR3 nucleotides are TGTGCTAGTGGTTTGCGCGATACGGGTTACAATGAGCAGTTCTTC.

The chain combines TRBV4-1 with TRBJ2-3; 7 bases fit TRBD2. Trimming cost V 0 bases and J 7 bases; bases outside gene matches: 7. CDR1 and CDR2 (germline): MGHRA, YSYEKL. CDR3 length: 15 residues. The CDR3 protein is CASSQEWRGGNTQYF. For the CDR3, the DNA is TGCGCCAGCAGCCAAGAGTGGCGGGGAGGGAATACGCAGTATTTT.

The chain employs TRBV24-1 and TRBJ1-2; possibly TRBD1 for D (5 bases). The V gene's germline CDR1 is KGHDR and CDR2 SFDVKD. Deletions cut 3 bases from V and 7 bases from J, with 11 bases between. This CDR3 has 13 residues. CDR3 DNA: TGTGCCACCAGTGATCGGGGGTTAGGTGGCTACACCTTC. Protein sequence: CATSDRGLGGYTF.

This clone has only a few counts. J is TRBJ2-5 and V is TRBV5-1; a weak D match, TRBD2 (6 bases). CDR1 is SGHRS, CDR2 YFSETQ, per germline. Trimming took off 0 bases at V and 3 bases at J, with 9 bases between the two ends. The CDR3 extends over 14 amino acids. The CDR3 spells CASSLGREEETQYF. DNA of the CDR3: TGCGCCAGCAGCTTGGGGAGGGAGGAAGAGACCCAGTACTTC.

The chain couples TRBV9 to TRBJ2-3; 12 nucleotides match TRBD2. The CDR3 is 17 amino acids. The germline CDR1 and CDR2 sequences are SGDLS and YYNGEE. J lost 0 bases, V lost 0 bases, and 2 bases had no gene match. CDR3 coding DNA: TGTGCCAGCAGCGTAGGACTAGCGGGGGCAAGCACAGATACGCAGTATTTT. Protein sequence: CASSVGLAGASTDTQYF.

The V gene is TRBV29-1, the J gene TRBJ2-2, with 11 bases fitting TRBD1. The CDR3 consists of 14 residues. J lost 7 bases, V lost 6 bases, and 7 bases had no gene match. The germline V gene has CDR1 SQVTM and CDR2 ANQGSEA. The CDR3 DNA sequence: TGCAGCGTCTACGGACAGGGGGCTATCGGGGAGCTGTTTTTT. Translating it yields CSVYGQGAIGELFF.